These T cell receptor beta chains were read from a single sample in a study of blood T cell repertoires in COVID-19. The method was immunoSEQ multiplex PCR; TCRdb's version includes in-frame clones alone and lacks a portion of them. The sample lists roughly 200,000 clones; approximately 80% were seen once. The source material was peripheral blood. Receptors were obtained from a woman of 80 years or more with COVID-19, enrolled during active disease. The CDR3 runs from the conserved cysteine through the conserved F or W.

TRBV6-5	TRBJ1-5	CASSRSTGIDQPQHF
TRBV7-9	TRBJ2-3	CASRSRLAGDTDTQYF
TRBV5-1	TRBJ2-7	CASSSPGTGAYEQYF
TRBV2	TRBJ1-5	CASSSTGGHQPQHF
TRBV3-1/TRBV3-2	TRBJ1-2	CASSQTDFYGYTF
TRBV19	TRBJ2-1	CASSRTSGRAGGNEQFF
TRBV5-1	TRBJ1-1	CASSLDRTTEAFF
TRBV2	TRBJ1-1	CASSATGQGEAFF
TRBV30	TRBJ1-6	CAWSVQRTGGNSPLHF
TRBV19	TRBJ1-5	CASTPDRAGQPQHF
TRBV13	TRBJ1-6	CASRPARSPLHF
TRBV19	TRBJ1-2	CASTETWAKTNGYTF
TRBV3-1/TRBV3-2	TRBJ1-2	CASRGGDYGYTF
TRBV29-1	TRBJ1-3	CSARQENTIYF